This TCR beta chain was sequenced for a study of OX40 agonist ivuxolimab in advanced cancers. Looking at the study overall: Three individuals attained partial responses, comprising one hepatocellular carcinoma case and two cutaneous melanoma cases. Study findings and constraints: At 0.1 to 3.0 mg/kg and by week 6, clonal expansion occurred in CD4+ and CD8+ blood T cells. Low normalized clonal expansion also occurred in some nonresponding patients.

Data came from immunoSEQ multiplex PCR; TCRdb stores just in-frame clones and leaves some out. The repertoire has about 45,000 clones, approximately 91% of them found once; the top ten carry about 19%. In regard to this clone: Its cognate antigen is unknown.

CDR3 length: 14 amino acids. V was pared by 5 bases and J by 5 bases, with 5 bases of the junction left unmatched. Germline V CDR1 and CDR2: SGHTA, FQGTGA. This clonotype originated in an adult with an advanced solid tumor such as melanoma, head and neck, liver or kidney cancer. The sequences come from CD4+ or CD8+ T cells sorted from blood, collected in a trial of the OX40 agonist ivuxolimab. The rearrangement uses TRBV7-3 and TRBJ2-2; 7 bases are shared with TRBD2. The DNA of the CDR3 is TGTGCCAGCAGCCCTGGGACTAAGACCGGGGAGCTGTTTTTT. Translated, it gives CASSPGTKTGELFF.